This T cell receptor beta chain was sequenced for a study of cytomegalovirus exposure and HLA in healthy donors. A multiplex PCR was run with 60 Vbeta primers and 13 Jbeta primers. Some clones are missing from TCRdb's copy, which holds only in-frame ones; the method was immunoSEQ multiplex PCR. The sample carries about 190,000 clones, roughly four fifths recorded once. V shed 0 bases, J shed 5 bases, and the junction held 10 bases outside the gene matches. The CDR3 is 16 amino acids. The germline V gene has CDR1 GTSNPN and CDR2 SVGIG (reference sequence). Study observations and caveats: Listed as cytomegalovirus-associated were 150 to 200 TCR beta chains.

A note on this clone: Its cognate antigen is unknown.

This clonotype originated in a woman aged 30 to 39 in good health and CMV-seropositive. Sequencing used PBMCs. This chain links TRBV30 with TRBJ2-1; 7 nucleotides align to TRBD2. The CDR3 nucleotides read TGTGCCTGGAGTGTACTTGGTAGCGGGCTTAACAATGAGCAGTTCTTC. Translated: CAWSVLGSGLNNEQFF.